Listed below are T cell receptor beta chains from one sample, sequenced in a study of shared clonotypes between healthy human individuals. Repertoires were generated with immunoSEQ multiplex PCR, while TCRdb's copy carries only in-frame clones and drops some. The sample shows fewer than 650,000 clones, 75% to 85% of them seen only once. Sample: PBMCs. Receptors originate from a woman between 35 and 50 years old in good health. Some clones in this sample may be carry-over from other donors' samples. CDR3s include the opening cysteine and the closing phenylalanine or tryptophan. Clone size is given for some rows only: seen once, a few or many times, or a class if the clone is expanded.

v_gene	j_gene	abundance	CDR3aa
TRBV7-2	TRBJ2-3	-	CASSLVGWSSGTDTQYF
TRBV15	TRBJ2-2	-	CATSRGQGGELFF
TRBV27	TRBJ2-1	-	CASSSPTSGRREQFF
TRBV30	TRBJ1-1	few	CAWKGRLNTEAFF
TRBV7-2	TRBJ2-7	-	CASSLGLIYEQYF
TRBV15	TRBJ2-7	-	CATSSRRGNEQYF
TRBV2	TRBJ2-5	many	CASSPDRASETQYF
TRBV29-1	TRBJ1-3	-	CSVINPGNSGNTIYF
TRBV19	TRBJ2-3	few	CASGAQGTDTQYF
TRBV7-2	TRBJ2-7	-	CASSLGAGEWGEQYF
TRBV5-5	TRBJ2-5	few	CASSLRGVQETQYF
TRBV7-9	TRBJ1-4	-	CASSLQGEKLFF
TRBV10-3	TRBJ2-7	many	CAISESPGTSYEQYF
TRBV28	TRBJ2-3	-	CASPPWGQGGRTDTQYF
TRBV5-1	TRBJ1-2	-	CASSRTGLGGYTF
TRBV7-8	TRBJ2-3	-	CASSPGRATQYF
TRBV7-9	TRBJ1-1	-	CASSLGQGVEAFF
TRBV7-9	TRBJ2-1	-	CASSLIQGREQFF
TRBV11-2	TRBJ2-3	once	CASSQYRGRPDTQYF
TRBV27	TRBJ1-2	many	CASSWGVGRYGYTF
TRBV10-3	TRBJ1-1	many	CAISETTGGTEAFF